The 14 T cell receptor beta chains in this list originate from one sample, sequenced in a study of vaccination and CD4 T cells after COVID-19. Cultured CD4+ T cells had their DNA profiled by the Oncomine TCR Beta short-read assay. One entry per CDR3 protein results from TCRdb running MiXCR on the PCR reads. This table holds more than 20,000 distinct CDR3 sequences, 30% to 35% found once. These receptors lack a known antigen. Treatment meaning: 10-day PBMC culture with coronavirus spike peptide pools or control peptides (ViraFEST assay). The specimen sequenced was cultured CD4+ T cells from blood. All receptors come from a human donor with COVID-19.

The rearrangement joins TRBV6-1 to TRBJ1-6; 9 bases line up with TRBD1. The J segment lost 8 bases and the V segment lost 7 bases, leaving 3 bases of the junction unmatched. There are 13 residues in the CDR3. Looked up from germline, CDR1 is MNHNS and CDR2 is SASEGT. The CDR3 DNA sequence: TGTGCCAGCATTGACAGGGGGGATTCACCCCTCCACTTT. This gives the protein CASIDRGDSPLHF.

This clonotype has more than one count but fewer than ten. This chain links TRBV27 with TRBJ1-4; 10 bases are shared with TRBD1. The CDR3 is made up of 18 amino acids. Germline assignment: CDR1 MNHEY and CDR2 SMNVEV (reference sequence). V dropped 2 bases and J dropped 4; count of bases not matched to a gene: 10. The CDR3 sequence is CASSLLGQGTGDNEKLFF. CDR3 bases: TGTGCCAGCAGTTTACTGGGACAGGGGACCGGGGATAATGAAAAACTGTTTTTT.

This clonotype came up a few times. The V gene is TRBV6-1, the J gene TRBJ2-1; 9 bases fit TRBD1. In germline, CDR1 is MNHNS, CDR2 SASEGT. This CDR3 spans 15 amino acids. V lost 5 bases and J lost 4; bases outside the gene matches: 6. CDR3 protein: CASSQQGAGYNEQFF. Here the CDR3 DNA reads TGTGCCAGCAGTCAACAGGGGGCTGGTTACAATGAGCAGTTCTTC.

CDR3 residues: CSVPPTGIASYEQYF. The CDR3 nucleotides read TGCAGTGTCCCACCAACCGGGATCGCATCCTACGAGCAGTACTTC. The chain links TRBV20-1 to TRBJ2-7, with D possibly matching TRBD2 (5 bases). Trimming took 7 bases from V and 1 from J, leaving 20 bases between them. This CDR3 contains 15 residues. CDR1 is DFQATT and CDR2 is SNEGSKA in the germline V gene (reference sequence).

This clonotype was seen only a few times. V gene TRBV6-2 or TRBV6-3 combines with J gene TRBJ2-5; TRBD2 aligns across 13 bases. The CDR3 length is 16 residues. CDR1 and CDR2 (germline): MNHEY, SVGEGT. V dropped 4 bases and J dropped 5; count of bases not matched to a gene: 7. CDR3 region: CASSLRLAGGVETQYF. CDR3 coding DNA: TGTGCCAGCAGTTTGAGACTAGCGGGGGGTGTGGAGACCCAGTACTTC.

This clonotype turned up a few times. The chain combines TRBV12-3 or TRBV12-4 with TRBJ2-3; D is ambiguous. Trimming left V 7 bases short and J 9 bases short, with 11 bases between. This CDR3 comprises 11 residues. CDR3 residues: CASNQMGTQYF. The CDR3 coding sequence is TGTGCCAGCAATCAAATGGGGACGCAGTATTTT.

The rearrangement links TRBV4-2 to TRBJ2-7; D is undetermined. Per germline, CDR1 LGHNA and CDR2 YNFKEQ. This CDR3 has 14 amino acids. V lost 0 bases and J lost 4, with 10 bases in between. Written as DNA, the CDR3 is TGTGCCAGCAGCCAAGATTACGGCACATACGAGCAGTACTTC. It is translated as CASSQDYGTYEQYF.

This clonotype was picked up a small number of times. The rearrangement joins TRBV19 to TRBJ2-3; TRBD1 aligns across 8 bases. Trimming cost V 3 bases and J 4 bases; bases outside gene matches: 12. This CDR3 is 17 amino acids long. Germline assignment: CDR1 LNHDA and CDR2 SQIVND (reference sequence). The CDR3 bases are TGTGCCAGTAGTATGCAAGTCGCACAGGGGGGCTCAGATACGCAGTATTTT. Its protein is CASSMQVAQGGSDTQYF.

Sample share makes this clonotype medium-sized. The CDR3 nucleotides read TGTGCCAGCAGCTTAGTTAGAGGCAGTCCCAATTCACCCCTCCACTTT. It yields the protein CASSLVRGSPNSPLHF. This chain uses TRBV7-2 with TRBJ1-6; no reliable D call. Trimming cost V 1 base and J 7 bases, with 14 bases left between them. This CDR3 spans 16 amino acids. The germline V gene encodes CDR1 SGHTA and CDR2 FQGNSA. Full variable domain (outside the CDR3, taken from reference TRBV7-2 and TRBJ1-6): GAGVSQSPSNKVTEKGKDVELRCDPISGHTALYWYRQSLGQGLEFLIYFQGNSAPDKSGLPSDRFSAERTGGSVSTLTIQRTQQEDSAVYLCASSLVRGSPNSPLHFGNGTRLTVT.

V gene TRBV2 combines with J gene TRBJ1-2; D gene ambiguous. Trimming took 8 bases from V and 1 from J, leaving 8 bases between them. Germline CDR1 is SNHLY and CDR2 is FYNNEI. The CDR3 contains 12 residues. The CDR3 reads CASAQDNYGYTF. The CDR3 DNA sequence: TGTGCCAGCGCCCAGGATAACTATGGCTACACCTTC.

This clonotype has just a few counts. The chain has TRBV28 and TRBJ2-2, with D unresolved. V was pared by 2 bases and J by 6 bases, with 7 bases between. Germline V lookup: CDR1 MDHEN, CDR2 SYDVKM. This CDR3 comprises 13 residues. CDR3 bases: TGTGCCAGCAGTTTAGGTGGTGCCGGGGAGCTGTTTTTT. Translating it yields CASSLGGAGELFF. The whole variable domain, filled in from reference TRBV28 and TRBJ2-2, reads DVKVTQSSRYLVKRTGEKVFLECVQDMDHENMFWYRQDPGLGLRLIYFSYDVKMKEKGDIPEGYSVSREKKERFSLILESASTNQTSMYLCASSLGGAGELFFGEGSRLTVL.

This clonotype showed up just a few times. V and J are TRBV20-1 and TRBJ1-4, with 8 bases identical to TRBD1. Germline V gene data show CDR1 as DFQATT and CDR2 as SNEGSKA (reference sequence). J lost 3 bases, V lost 7 bases, and 1 base had no gene match. This CDR3 is built from 12 residues. In DNA, the CDR3 is TGCAGTGGGGACAGGTCTAATGAAAAACTGTTTTTT. Translation gives CSGDRSNEKLFF.

This clonotype came up a few times. The CDR3 reads CASSSPLAEADTQYF. CDR3 coding DNA: TGTGCCAGCAGCTCCCCGTTAGCTGAGGCAGATACGCAGTATTTT. This rearrangement joins TRBV11-2 to TRBJ2-3; D not resolved. CDR3 length equals 15 residues. Per the germline V gene, CDR1 is SGHAT and CDR2 is FQNNGV. V lost 4 bases and J lost 4, with 15 bases in between.

This clonotype was observed a handful of times. The chain's CDR3 is CASSLYRQYEQYF. The DNA of the CDR3 is TGTGCCAGCAGCTTATACAGACAGTACGAGCAGTACTTC. The chain employs TRBV7-2 and TRBJ2-7; D is possibly TRBD1 (5 bases). CDR1 and CDR2 from the germline V gene are SGHTA and FQGNSA. V was trimmed by 2 bases and J by 4 bases, leaving 9 bases between them. The CDR3 consists of 13 residues.